This T cell receptor beta chain derives from a study of cytomegalovirus exposure and HLA in healthy donors. On this clone itself: As yet, its antigen is unknown.

Study-wide findings and caveats: Earlier analysis looked at TCR beta V segments, and most were productive about 87% or about 30% of the time. When the data were analyzed later, several of the most significant clusters appeared to be linked to common viral pathogens. According to the study, approximately 150 TCR beta chains were cytomegalovirus-associated.

Vbeta (60) and Jbeta (13) primers were used in the PCR. Assay: immunoSEQ multiplex PCR; the TCRdb copy retains only in-frame clones and omits some. The table counts approximately 170,000 clones; about 0.79% lies in the top ten. Despite likely unrecorded immune exposures, the donors were nominally healthy at the time of sampling. CDR1 and CDR2 from the germline V gene are SGHNT and YENEEA. V was pared by 5 bases and J by 6 bases, with 12 bases of the junction left unmatched. The CDR3 consists of 15 residues. Sequencing used PBMCs. The sequence derives from a woman younger than 30 in good health and CMV-seropositive. V usage is TRBV11-3 and J usage is TRBJ2-7; 8 bases fit TRBD2. CDR3 bases: TGTGCCAGCAGCCTAATGAGCGGGGGCTCTGGCGAGCAGTACTTC. This codes for CASSLMSGGSGEQYF.